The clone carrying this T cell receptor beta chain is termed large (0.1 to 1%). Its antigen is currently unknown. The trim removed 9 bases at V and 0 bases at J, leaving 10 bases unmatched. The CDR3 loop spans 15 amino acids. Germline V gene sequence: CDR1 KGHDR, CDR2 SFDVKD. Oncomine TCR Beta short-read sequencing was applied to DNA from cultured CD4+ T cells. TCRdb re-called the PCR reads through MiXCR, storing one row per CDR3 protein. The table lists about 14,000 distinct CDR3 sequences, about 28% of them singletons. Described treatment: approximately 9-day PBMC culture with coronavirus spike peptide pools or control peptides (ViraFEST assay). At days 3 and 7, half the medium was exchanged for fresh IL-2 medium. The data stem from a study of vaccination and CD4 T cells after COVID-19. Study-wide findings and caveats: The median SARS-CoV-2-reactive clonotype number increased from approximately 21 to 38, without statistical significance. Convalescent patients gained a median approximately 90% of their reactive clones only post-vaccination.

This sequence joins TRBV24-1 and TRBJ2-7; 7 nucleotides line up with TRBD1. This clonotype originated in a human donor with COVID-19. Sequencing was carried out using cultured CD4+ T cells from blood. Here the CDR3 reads CATPTGDRGSYEQYF. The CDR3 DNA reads TGTGCCACCCCAACAGGGGACCGTGGCTCCTACGAGCAGTACTTC.